The rows below give T cell receptor beta chains drawn from one sample of a study of blood T cells in healthy people across ages. MiXCR was run by TCRdb on the 5' RACE reads, yielding one entry per CDR3 protein. The sample lists roughly 1 million distinct CDR3 sequences; 20% to 25% were seen once. This sample was also put to use in a study of T cells of mothers and their children.

The specimen sequenced was blood. Source of these receptors: a girl aged 2-15 years in good health. The CDR3 runs from the conserved cysteine through the conserved F or W. A D gene is named only where the DNA matches it firmly.

J	D	V	CDR3
TRBJ2-1	.	TRBV29-1	CSVVGTATYNEQFF
TRBJ2-2	.	TRBV9	CASSDAGKLFF
TRBJ1-2	.	TRBV24-1	CATSDLRRNYGYTF
TRBJ2-7	TRBD2	TRBV27	CASSLQLAGDGEQYF
TRBJ1-5	.	TRBV12-3/TRBV12-4	CASSPTGPNQPQHF
TRBJ2-7	.	TRBV6-5	CASRGPNSYEQYF
TRBJ2-1	.	TRBV7-2	CASSFSGLVNEQFF
TRBJ2-5	.	TRBV9	CASSGHGQGGSETQYF
TRBJ2-7	TRBD1	TRBV7-9	CASSFSRTGADEQYF
TRBJ1-3	.	TRBV25-1	CASSHLGSGNTIYF
TRBJ2-5	TRBD2	TRBV28	CASSSPTGGQAGATLETQYF
TRBJ2-1	.	TRBV6-5	CASSHDSTLDEQFF
TRBJ2-1	.	TRBV2	CASSEFNEQLF
TRBJ2-3	.	TRBV4-3	CASSQDEGTSTDTQYF
TRBJ1-2	.	TRBV6-6	CATRIGVLDGYTF
TRBJ2-1	.	TRBV29-1	CSVALVNEQFF
TRBJ2-5	.	TRBV25-1	CASSEEAGTGQETQYF
TRBJ2-1	.	TRBV5-6	CASSSGTGLDEQFF
TRBJ2-1	.	TRBV6-5	CASSYSGTGNNEQFF
TRBJ2-2	TRBD1	TRBV4-3	CVSSPGSRGLGGELFF
TRBJ2-1	TRBD2	TRBV29-1	CSAVGLGSEPYNEQFF
.	.	TRBV9	CASSVNSPYEQYF
TRBJ2-1	TRBD2	TRBV29-1	CSVRLAGAYNEQFF
TRBJ1-2	.	TRBV15	CATSREVQGGYGYTF
TRBJ2-7	TRBD2	TRBV9	CASSLGTSLTEQYF
.	TRBD2	TRBV28	CASSYPRLAGVETQYF
.	TRBD1	TRBV24-1	CATTGQGSNNEQFF
TRBJ1-4	.	TRBV6-1	CASSALTGREKLFF
.	.	TRBV28	CASSRPQVYNEQFF
TRBJ2-1	TRBD1	TRBV11-1	CASSSRDRGGNEQFF
TRBJ2-3	.	TRBV29-1	CSVEGPTGTDTQYF
TRBJ1-1	.	TRBV29-1	CSVENRGRNTEAFF
TRBJ1-2	.	TRBV29-1	CSVDQDGGYGYTF
TRBJ2-2	TRBD2	TRBV20-1	CSARSGGNTGELFF
TRBJ2-4	.	TRBV12-3/TRBV12-4	CASSPEKLAKNIQYF
.	TRBD1	TRBV24-1	CATSGTGRNEQYF
TRBJ2-1	.	TRBV29-1	CSVRASTYNEQFF
TRBJ1-1	.	TRBV7-9	CASSWGSNTEAFF
TRBJ2-2	TRBD2	TRBV7-9	CASSAKLAGASTGELFF
TRBJ1-2	TRBD1	TRBV7-2	CACSLALEGTGEDGYTF
TRBJ2-1	.	TRBV18	CASSHEPYNEQFF
TRBJ2-1	.	TRBV7-3	CASSLTSSAPLNEQFF
TRBJ2-7	.	TRBV12-3/TRBV12-4	CASSLKENNSYEQYF
TRBJ2-6	TRBD1	TRBV24-1	CATSESGTAESGANVLTF
TRBJ2-5	.	TRBV29-1	CSAVAEQETQYF